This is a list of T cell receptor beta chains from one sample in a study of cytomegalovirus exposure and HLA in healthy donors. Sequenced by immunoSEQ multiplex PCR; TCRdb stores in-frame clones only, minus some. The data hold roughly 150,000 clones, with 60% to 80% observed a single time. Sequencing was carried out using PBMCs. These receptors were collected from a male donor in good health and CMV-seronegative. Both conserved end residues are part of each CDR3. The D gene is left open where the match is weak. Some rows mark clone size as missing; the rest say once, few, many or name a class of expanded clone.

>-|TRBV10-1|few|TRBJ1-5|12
CARTQGNQPQHF
TGCGCCAGGACGCAGGGCAATCAGCCCCAGCATTTT
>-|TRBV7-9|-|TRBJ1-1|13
CASSPAGNTEAFF
TGTGCCAGCAGCCCCGCAGGGAACACTGAAGCTTTCTTT
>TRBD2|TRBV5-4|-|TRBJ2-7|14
CAVTSGSKGYEQYF
TGTGCCGTTACTAGCGGGAGCAAGGGCTACGAGCAGTACTTC
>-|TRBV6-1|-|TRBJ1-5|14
CASSLGARNQPQHF
TGTGCCAGCAGTCTGGGGGCGAGGAATCAGCCCCAGCATTTT
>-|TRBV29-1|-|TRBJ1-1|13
CSARVELGTEAFF
TGCAGCGCCAGGGTCGAGCTAGGTACTGAAGCTTTCTTT
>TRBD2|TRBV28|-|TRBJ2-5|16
CASSLPGLAGVETQYF
TGTGCCAGCAGTCTACCGGGACTAGCGGGAGTAGAGACCCAGTACTTC
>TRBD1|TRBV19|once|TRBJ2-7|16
CASSMFLGTGDGEQYF
TGTGCCAGTAGTATGTTTTTGGGGACAGGGGATGGAGAGCAGTACTTC
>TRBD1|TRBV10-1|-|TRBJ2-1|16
CASSEIIGTDYNEQFF
TGCGCCAGCAGTGAGATAATCGGGACAGACTACAATGAGCAGTTCTTC
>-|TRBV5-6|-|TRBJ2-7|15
CASSPGTQSSYEQYF
TGTGCCAGCAGCCCCGGGACACAGAGCTCCTACGAGCAGTACTTC
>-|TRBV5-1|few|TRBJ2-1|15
CASSLDRTSYNEQFF
TGCGCCAGCAGCTTGGACAGGACGAGCTACAATGAGCAGTTCTTC
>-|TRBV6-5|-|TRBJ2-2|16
CASSSQGTKITGELFF
TGTGCCAGCAGTTCCCAGGGGACAAAAATCACCGGGGAGCTGTTTTTT
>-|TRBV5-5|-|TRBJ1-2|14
CASSLTGEGAGYTF
TGTGCCAGCAGCTTAACGGGGGAAGGAGCTGGCTACACCTTC
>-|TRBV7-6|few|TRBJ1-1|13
CASSSLITLDAFF
TGTGCCAGCAGCTCCCTTATAACCTTAGATGCTTTCTTT
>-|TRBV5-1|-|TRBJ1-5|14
CASSLGGEDQPQHF
TGCGCCAGCAGCTTGGGGGGGGAGGATCAGCCCCAGCATTTT
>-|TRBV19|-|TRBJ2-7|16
CASSIGGATRRYEQYF
TGTGCCAGTAGTATAGGCGGAGCGACCAGACGGTATGAGCAGTACTTC
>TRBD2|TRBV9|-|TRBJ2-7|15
CASSPRLAGGDGQYF
TGTGCCAGCAGCCCGAGACTAGCGGGGGGAGACGGGCAGTACTTC
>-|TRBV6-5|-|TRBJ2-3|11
CASSSQDTQYF
TGTGCCAGCAGTTCCCAGGATACGCAGTATTTT
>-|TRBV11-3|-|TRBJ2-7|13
CASSFGGFYEQYF
TGTGCCAGCAGCTTCGGGGGATTTTACGAGCAGTACTTC
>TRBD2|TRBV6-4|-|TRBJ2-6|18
CASSDSAGGISGANVLTF
TGTGCCAGCAGTGACTCGGCGGGGGGGATCTCTGGGGCCAACGTCCTGACTTTC
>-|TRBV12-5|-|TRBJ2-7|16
CASGLVITGTRYEQYF
TGTGCTAGTGGTTTGGTAATCACAGGGACCCGCTACGAGCAGTACTTC
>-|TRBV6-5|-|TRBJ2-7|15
CASSYFQGISYEQYF
TGTGCCAGCAGTTATTTCCAGGGTATCTCCTACGAGCAGTACTTC
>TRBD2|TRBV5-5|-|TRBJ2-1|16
CASSLGIAGPYNEQFF
TGTGCCAGCAGCCTTGGAATAGCGGGACCCTACAATGAGCAGTTCTTC
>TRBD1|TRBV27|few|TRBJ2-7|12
CASSLQGYEQYF
TGTGCCAGTTCCTTACAGGGGTACGAGCAGTACTTC
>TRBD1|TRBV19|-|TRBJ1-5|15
CASGRDREGNQPQHF
TGTGCCAGTGGGCGAGACAGGGAAGGCAATCAGCCCCAGCATTTT
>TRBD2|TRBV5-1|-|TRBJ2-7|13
CASSTSGGAEEYF
TGCGCCAGCAGTACCTCGGGGGGGGCGGAGGAGTACTTC
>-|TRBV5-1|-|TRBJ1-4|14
CASAGGATNEKLFF
TGCGCCAGCGCGGGGGGTGCAACTAATGAAAAACTGTTTTTT
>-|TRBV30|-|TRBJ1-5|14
CAWSVQGVAQPQHF
TGTGCCTGGAGTGTACAAGGAGTTGCTCAGCCCCAGCATTTT
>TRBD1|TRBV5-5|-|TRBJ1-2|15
CASSLTGVTNYGYTF
TGTGCCAGCAGCTTGACAGGGGTGACGAACTATGGCTACACCTTC
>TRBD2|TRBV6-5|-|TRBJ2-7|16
CASSYGFSGRAGEQYF
TGTGCCAGCAGTTACGGGTTTAGCGGGAGGGCGGGGGAGCAGTACTTC
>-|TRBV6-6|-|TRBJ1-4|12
CATGQINEKLFF
TGTGCCACAGGACAGATCAATGAAAAACTGTTTTTT
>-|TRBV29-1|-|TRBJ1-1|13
CSVGQVLNTEAFF
TGCAGCGTTGGACAGGTCTTGAACACTGAAGCTTTCTTT
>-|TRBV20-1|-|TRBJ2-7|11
CSATGRYEQYF
TGCAGTGCTACCGGGAGATACGAGCAGTACTTC
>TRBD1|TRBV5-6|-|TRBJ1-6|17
CASSWGDRVAYNSPLHF
TGTGCCAGCAGCTGGGGGGACAGGGTGGCATATAATTCACCCCTCCACTTT
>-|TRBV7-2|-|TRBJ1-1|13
CASSLGQITEAFF
TGTGCCAGCAGCTTGGGCCAGATCACTGAAGCTTTCTTT
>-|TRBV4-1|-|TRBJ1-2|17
CASSQVGQGNVYRGYTF
TGCGCCAGCAGCCAAGTGGGTCAGGGAAACGTTTATAGGGGCTACACCTTC
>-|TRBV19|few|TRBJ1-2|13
CASSIGTPYGYTF
TGTGCCAGTAGTATCGGGACACCTTATGGCTACACCTTC
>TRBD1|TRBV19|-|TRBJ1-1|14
CASSPRGQFVGAFF
TGTGCCAGTAGTCCCAGGGGACAGTTTGTCGGAGCTTTCTTT
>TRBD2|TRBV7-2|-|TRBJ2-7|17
CASSPARFSGRAYEQYF
TGTGCCAGCAGCCCGGCCCGGTTTAGCGGGAGGGCCTACGAGCAGTACTTC
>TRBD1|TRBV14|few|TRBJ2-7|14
CASSPWDRGHEQYF
TGTGCCAGCAGCCCGTGGGACAGGGGGCACGAGCAGTACTTC
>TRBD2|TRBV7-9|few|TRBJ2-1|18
CSSSLSRGGPAIYNEQFF
TGTTCCAGCAGCTTATCGCGGGGGGGCCCTGCGATCTACAATGAGCAGTTCTTC
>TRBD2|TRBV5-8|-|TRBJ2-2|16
CASRPGTSGRTGELFF
TGTGCCAGCAGACCAGGGACTAGCGGGAGAACCGGGGAGCTGTTTTTT
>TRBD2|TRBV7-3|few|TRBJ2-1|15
CASSSGTSGINEQFF
TGTGCCAGCAGCTCCGGGACTAGCGGAATCAATGAGCAGTTCTTC
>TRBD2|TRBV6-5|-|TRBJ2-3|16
CASSYSGLAGRDTQYF
TGTGCCAGCAGTTACTCGGGACTAGCGGGCCGGGATACGCAGTATTTT
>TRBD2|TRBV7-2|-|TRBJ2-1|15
CASRQGLAGGNEQFF
TGTGCCAGCAGACAGGGACTAGCGGGGGGGAATGAGCAGTTCTTC
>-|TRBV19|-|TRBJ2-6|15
CASTYTGGGANVLTF
TGTGCCAGTACCTACACAGGCGGTGGGGCCAACGTCCTGACTTTC
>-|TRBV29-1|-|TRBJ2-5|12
CSVEGIQETQYF
TGCAGCGTGGAGGGGATTCAAGAGACCCAGTACTTC
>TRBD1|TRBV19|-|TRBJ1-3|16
CASSDTRQGRGNTIYF
TGTGCCAGTAGTGACACGAGACAGGGAAGAGGAAACACCATATATTTT
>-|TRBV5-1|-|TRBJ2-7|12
CASSGGYYEQYF
TGCGCCAGCAGCGGGGGGTACTACGAGCAGTACTTC
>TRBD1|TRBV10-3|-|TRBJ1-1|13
CAIEGAGGTEAFF
TGTGCCATCGAGGGGGCTGGGGGCACTGAAGCTTTCTTT
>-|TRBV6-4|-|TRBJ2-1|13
CASSETESNEQFF
TGTGCCAGCAGTGAAACGGAGTCCAATGAGCAGTTCTTC
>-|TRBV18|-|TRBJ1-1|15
CASSAYRATNTEAFF
TGTGCCAGCTCAGCTTACAGGGCGACGAACACTGAAGCTTTCTTT
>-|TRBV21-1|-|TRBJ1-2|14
CANPQGGSNYGYTF
TGTGCCAACCCCCAGGGAGGATCCAACTATGGCTACACCTTC
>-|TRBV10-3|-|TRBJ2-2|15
CAISESLVGTGELFF
TGTGCCATCAGTGAGAGTCTAGTCGGCACCGGGGAGCTGTTTTTT
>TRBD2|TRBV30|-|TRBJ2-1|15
CAWSVTSGLYNEQFF
TGTGCCTGGAGTGTAACTAGCGGTCTATACAATGAGCAGTTCTTC
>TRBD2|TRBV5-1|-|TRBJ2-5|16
CASTQGVAGGGETQYF
TGCGCCAGCACCCAGGGGGTAGCGGGAGGCGGAGAGACCCAGTACTTC
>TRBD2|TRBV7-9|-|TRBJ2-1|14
CASSLAGLAGEQFF
TGTGCCAGCAGCTTAGCGGGACTAGCGGGTGAGCAGTTCTTC